A single sample gave rise to the 25 T cell receptor beta chains below, sequenced in a study of identical twins. TCRdb re-called the 5' RACE reads with MiXCR, one entry per CDR3 protein. The table shows approximately 210,000 distinct CDR3 sequences, with around a tenth occurring only once. Sequencing input: memory (CD45RO+) T cells sorted from blood. These receptors were taken from a young woman in good health.

This clonotype has a count of ten or more. V usage is TRBV12-3 or TRBV12-4 and J usage is TRBJ1-1; 9 bases fit TRBD1. This CDR3 contains 15 residues. The V and J ends lost 6 bases and 6 bases, in that order; junction bases with no gene match: 11. CDR3 amino acids: CASSPGDRDLSEAFF. The CDR3 DNA sequence: TGTGCCAGCAGCCCCGGGGACAGGGATCTCTCTGAAGCTTTCTTT.

This clonotype turned up a few times. The chain combines TRBV7-6 with TRBJ2-7; TRBD1 agrees at 8 bases. The CDR3 contains 15 residues. The trim removed 5 bases at V and 4 bases at J, leaving 10 bases unmatched. Germline V CDR1 and CDR2: SGHVS, FNYEAQ. The CDR3 protein is CASSELTGGRYEQYF. For the CDR3, the DNA is TGTGCCAGCAGCGAGTTAACAGGGGGAAGGTACGAGCAGTACTTC.

Note on this clonotype: A read error may produce the germline difference seen at one junction end. V usage is TRBV12-3 or TRBV12-4 and J usage is TRBJ2-1; D gene unclear. This CDR3 is built from 11 residues. CDR3 sequence reads: CVSSGPGVQFF. DNA for the CDR3: TGTGTCAGCTCGGGTCCCGGAGTGCAGTTCTTC.

The genes are TRBV6-4 and TRBJ2-2; D may match TRBD1 or TRBD2 (6 bases each). Germline-derived CDR1 and CDR2 are MRHNA and SNTAGT. The CDR3 sequence is 14 residues long. V lost 2 bases and J lost 5, with 9 bases in between. CDR3: CASSDRRGTGELFF. In DNA, the CDR3 is TGTGCCAGCAGTGACAGGAGGGGGACCGGGGAGCTGTTTTTT.

This rearrangement joins TRBV20-1 to TRBJ2-3; possibly TRBD1 or TRBD2 for D (5 bases each). CDR1 DFQATT and CDR2 SNEGSKA come from the germline V gene (reference sequence). The CDR3 has 12 residues. Deletions cut 7 bases from V and 2 bases from J, with 10 bases between. This CDR3 reads CSGGEATDTQYF. The CDR3 DNA is TGCAGTGGAGGGGAAGCCACAGATACGCAGTATTTT.

This clonotype was seen only a few times. CDR3 sequence reads: CASSSRTTNEKLFF. The CDR3 coding sequence is TGTGCCAGCAGTTCCCGGACAACTAATGAAAAACTGTTTTTT. This chain links TRBV6-5 with TRBJ1-4, with D unresolved. The CDR3 has 14 residues. V dropped 4 bases and J dropped 0 bases, with 6 bases sitting between them. Looked up from germline, CDR1 is MNHEY and CDR2 is SVGAGI.

This clonotype was found a few times. This sequence joins TRBV2 and TRBJ2-2; D assignment may be TRBD1 or TRBD2 (7 bases each). Germline CDR1 SNHLY, CDR2 FYNNEI. Between the trimmed V and J ends, which lost 6 bases and 8 bases, there was a span of 13 bases. The CDR3 is made up of 13 amino acids. The CDR3: CASRTGRGGELFF. CDR3 DNA: TGTGCCAGCAGGACAGGGAGGGGTGGGGAGCTGTTTTTT.

This clonotype turned up a few times. V gene TRBV5-5 combines with J gene TRBJ2-3, with TRBD1 identical over 9 bases. The CDR3 is 16 residues long. Germline V gene lookup returns CDR1 SGHKS and CDR2 YYEKEE (reference sequence). J gave up 2 bases and V 4 bases, and 8 bases lay outside the gene matches. CDR3 in DNA: TGTGCCAGCAGCCGTACCGGGACAGGGCTCACAGATACGCAGTATTTT. Its translation is CASSRTGTGLTDTQYF. The entire variable domain, with the rest obtained from reference TRBV5-5 and TRBJ2-3, is as follows: DAGVTQSPTHLIKTRGQQVTLRCSPISGHKSVSWYQQVLGQGPQFIFQYYEKEERGRGNFPDRFSARQFPNYSSELNVNALLLGDSALYLCASSRTGTGLTDTQYFGPGTRLTVL.

This clonotype was picked up a small number of times. The chain couples TRBV9 to TRBJ1-2; D gene ambiguous. This CDR3 contains 15 residues. The germline V gene has CDR1 SGDLS and CDR2 YYNGEE. V was clipped by 4 bases and J by 0 bases, with 13 bases between them. The CDR3, as DNA: TGTGCCAGCAGCACGTCCGGGCCCCCTAACTATGGCTACACCTTC. Translation gives CASSTSGPPNYGYTF.

The chain employs TRBV3-1 and TRBJ2-7; 10 bases agree with TRBD2. The CDR3 totals 16 residues. Germline assignment: CDR1 LGHDT and CDR2 YNNKEL (reference sequence). J gave up 3 bases and V 5 bases, and 10 bases lay outside the gene matches. Here the CDR3 DNA reads TGTGCCAGCAGCTTAAGCGGGAGGGCAATACTCTACGAGCAGTACTTC. This gives the protein CASSLSGRAILYEQYF.

In its sample, this clonotype was seen a few times. The gene calls are TRBV7-2 and TRBJ2-2, with 10 bases aligning to TRBD2. Germline trimming cut 1 base from V and 6 bases from J; bases unmatched to any gene: 2. The CDR3 spans 15 residues. CDR1 is SGHTA and CDR2 is FQGNSA in the germline V gene. CDR3 region: CASSLVSGGPGELFF. The CDR3 DNA is TGTGCCAGCAGCTTAGTTAGCGGGGGGCCCGGGGAGCTGTTTTTT.

The chain is built from TRBV3-1 and TRBJ2-7; TRBD2 agrees at 14 bases. Germline values: CDR1 LGHDT, CDR2 YNNKEL (reference sequence). The length of the CDR3 is 18 residues. J gave up 0 bases and V 1 base, and 5 bases lay outside the gene matches. The CDR3 is CASSQGPGTSGGSYEQYF. Here the CDR3 DNA reads TGTGCCAGCAGCCAAGGCCCCGGGACTAGCGGGGGCTCCTACGAGCAGTACTTC.

Only a few counts were recorded for this clonotype. This chain connects TRBV7-6 to TRBJ2-1, with a possible D match to TRBD2 (6 bases). Trimming left V 4 bases short and J 0 bases short, with 10 bases between. This CDR3 contains 15 residues. CDR1 SGHVS and CDR2 FNYEAQ come from the germline V gene. CDR3 bases: TGTGCCAGCAGCTCGGGACTGAGCTCCTACAATGAGCAGTTCTTC. Translation gives CASSSGLSSYNEQFF. The full variable domain, completed using reference TRBV7-6 and TRBJ2-1, is GAGVSQSPRYKVTKRGQDVALRCDPISGHVSLYWYRQALGQGPEFLTYFNYEAQQDKSGLPNDRFSAERPEGSISTLTIQRTEQRDSAMYRCASSSGLSSYNEQFFGPGTRLTVL.

This clonotype was seen many times. The chain couples TRBV5-1 to TRBJ2-5; D possibly matches TRBD1 or TRBD2 (5 bases each). Germline lookup yields CDR1 SGHRS and CDR2 YFSETQ. CDR3 length: 14 amino acids. V was cut by 8 bases and J by 2 bases, with 16 bases left in between. CDR3 nucleotides: TGCGCCAGTACCCCGGGGCGGCAGCAAGAGACCCAGTACTTC. Its protein product is CASTPGRQQETQYF.

V is TRBV27 and J is TRBJ2-4; 8 bases are a match to TRBD2. The CDR3 runs to 17 residues. The trim removed 2 bases at V and 0 bases at J, leaving 6 bases unmatched. Germline CDR1 is MNHEY and CDR2 is SMNVEV (reference sequence). The CDR3 DNA is TGTGCCAGCAGTTTAGGATGCCTAGCGGGAGCCAAAAACATTCAGTACTTC. Protein: CASSLGCLAGAKNIQYF.

This rearrangement joins TRBV11-2 to TRBJ2-1; 12 nucleotides line up with TRBD2. The CDR3 consists of 16 residues. V lost 5 bases, J lost 3 bases, and 5 bases stayed unmatched. The V gene's germline CDR1 is SGHAT and CDR2 FQNNGV. The CDR3 DNA is TGTGCCAGCAGCAGTAGACTAGCGGGAGTCTACAATGAGCAGTTCTTC. It translates to CASSSRLAGVYNEQFF.

This clonotype occurred a few times. V and J are TRBV5-5 and TRBJ1-4, with D perhaps TRBD1 (6 bases). The CDR3 spans 15 residues. V was pared by 2 bases and J by 8 bases, with 16 bases between. Germline loops: CDR1 SGHKS, CDR2 YYEKEE (reference sequence). This CDR3 is CASSLGTLEGEKLFF. The CDR3 nucleotides are TGTGCCAGCAGCTTAGGGACACTAGAAGGAGAAAAACTGTTTTTT.

This chain connects TRBV7-6 to TRBJ1-3; 7 nucleotides line up with TRBD1. V was pared by 5 bases and J by 2 bases, with 3 bases of the junction left unmatched. Germline V gene data show CDR1 as SGHVS and CDR2 as FNYEAQ. The CDR3 is made up of 14 amino acids. CDR3 region: CASSQQGPGNTIYF. CDR3 in DNA: TGTGCCAGCAGCCAACAGGGGCCTGGAAACACCATATATTTT.

This clonotype was seen more than once but under ten times. The rearrangement uses TRBV9 and TRBJ2-3, with 8 bases fitting TRBD2. CDR1 and CDR2 from the germline V gene are SGDLS and YYNGEE. CDR3 length equals 15 residues. The trim removed 2 bases at V and 7 bases at J, leaving 9 bases unmatched. The CDR3 DNA is TGTGCCAGCAGCGTGGACGGGAGGGCGACAAATACGCAGTATTTT. It codes for CASSVDGRATNTQYF.

This clonotype was detected once. The chain employs TRBV20-1 and TRBJ2-5; D may be TRBD1 (7 bases). V was clipped by 3 bases and J by 4 bases, with 15 bases between them. The CDR3 covers 14 residues. Looked up from germline, CDR1 is DFQATT and CDR2 is SNEGSKA (reference sequence). In DNA form, the CDR3 reads TGCAGTGCTAGGGCAGGGGGGCAGATAGAGACCCAGTACTTC. It codes for CSARAGGQIETQYF.

The table lists this clonotype with many counts. The chain carries TRBV2 and TRBJ1-1; D is perhaps TRBD1 (6 bases). The CDR3 loop spans 11 amino acids. Between the trimmed V and J ends, which lost 6 bases and 9 bases, there was a span of 11 bases. Germline V CDR1 and CDR2: SNHLY, FYNNEI. CDR3 nucleotide sequence: TGTGCCAGCAGGGTAGGACAGAAAGCTTTCTTT. Amino acid sequence: CASRVGQKAFF.

The chain employs TRBV3-1 and TRBJ2-1, with D maybe TRBD2 (5 bases). CDR1 is LGHDT and CDR2 is YNNKEL in the germline V gene (reference sequence). The CDR3 totals 16 residues. V was pared by 2 bases and J by 0 bases, with 11 bases between. The CDR3 coding sequence is TGTGCCAGCAGCCAATGGGGAGAGGGCTCCTACAATGAGCAGTTCTTC. Its protein is CASSQWGEGSYNEQFF.

V is TRBV5-1 and J is TRBJ1-2, with D possibly TRBD1 on 6 matching bases. Looked up from germline, CDR1 is SGHRS and CDR2 is YFSETQ. The CDR3 sequence is 13 residues long. The V end lost 5 bases, the J end lost 4 bases, and 12 bases lay between the germline ends. DNA for the CDR3: TGCGCCAGCAGTCCCGACAGGTTCTATGGCTACACCTTC. The encoded protein is CASSPDRFYGYTF.

V and J are TRBV20-1 and TRBJ1-1; D perhaps matches TRBD1 (5 bases). The CDR3 extends over 14 amino acids. The ends were cut back, 2 bases at V and 3 bases at J, with 13 bases in the middle. Germline V gene data show CDR1 as DFQATT and CDR2 as SNEGSKA (reference sequence). CDR3 DNA sequence: TGCAGTGCTAGACGCCCCAGGGTAGACACTGAAGCTTTCTTT. It yields the protein CSARRPRVDTEAFF.

This clonotype was observed a few times. The genes are TRBV6-2 or TRBV6-3 and TRBJ2-4, with D possibly TRBD2 on 6 matching bases. Germline CDR1 is MNHEY and CDR2 is SVGEGT. This CDR3 is built from 14 residues. Trimming pared 0 bases from V and 4 bases from J, leaving 7 bases between. CDR3 DNA: TGTGCCAGCAGTTACTCGGGGAGGAAAAACATTCAGTACTTC. Translated: CASSYSGRKNIQYF.